The clone carrying this T cell receptor (beta chain) was seen a few times. Its antigen is still unknown. The sample is drawn from a study of T cell repertoires in cytomegalovirus infection. TCRdb redid the calling of the reads with MiXCR, one entry per CDR3 protein. The data show around 900,000 distinct CDR3 sequences, about a third seen once. Germline V lookup: CDR1 SEHNR, CDR2 FQNEAQ (reference sequence). The V end was cut by 5 bases, the J end by 5 bases, with 16 bases between. The CDR3 totals 16 residues. The material was cultured CD8+ T cells from PBMCs, obtained from culture after CMV antigen stimulation. The TCR comes from a human donor in good health (CMV status not recorded). Some clones in this sample may be carry-over from other donors' samples. V is TRBV7-9 and J is TRBJ1-6; no clear D gene. CDR3 sequence: CASSPPGGRNNSPLHF. CDR3 nucleotide sequence: TGTGCCAGCAGCCCACCCGGCGGGAGGAATAATTCACCCCTCCACTTT.